This T cell receptor (beta chain) was identified in a study of monozygotic twins with inflammatory bowel disease. Molecular identifiers with 6-nucleotide sample barcodes were added during cDNA synthesis via template switching. From the 5' RACE reads, TCRdb lists one entry per CDR3 protein and no DNA. Its table lists around 410,000 distinct CDR3 sequences. The CDR3 is 12 residues long. CDR1 and CDR2 from the germline V gene are GTSNPN and SVGIG (reference sequence). The sequenced sample consisted of blood. This chain uses TRBV30 with TRBJ1-2. This clonotype was sampled from a human donor with ulcerative colitis or Crohn's disease, or a healthy co-twin of an affected twin (not recorded which). The CDR3 sequence: CAWSNPMGGYTF. The full variable domain, completed using reference TRBV30 and TRBJ1-2, is SQTIHQWPATLVQPVGSPLSLECTVEGTSNPNLYWYRQAAGRGLQLLFYSVGIGQISSEVPQNLSASRPQDRQFILSSKKLLLSDSGFYLCAWSNPMGGYTFGSGTRLTVV.